These 11 T cell receptor beta chains share one sample of origin, sequenced in a study of blood T cells in healthy people across ages. PCR was performed a second time for about 7 to 12 cycles using a sample-barcoded 5' primer and a J-beta primer mix. TCRdb re-called the 5' RACE reads with MiXCR, one entry per CDR3 protein. The data hold some 1,800,000 distinct CDR3 sequences, with approximately 39% observed a single time. Sequencing used blood. These receptors all come from a human donor in good health.

This clonotype was seen a handful of times. J is TRBJ2-1 and V is TRBV3-1; possible D gene TRBD2, 5 bases. The CDR3 covers 13 residues. V was trimmed by 4 bases and J by 8 bases, leaving 12 bases between them. The germline V gene has CDR1 LGHDT and CDR2 YNNKEL (reference sequence). The CDR3 nucleotides read TGTGCCAGCAGCCCCATGACTATGGATGAGCAGTTCTTC. This sequence encodes CASSPMTMDEQFF.

The chain employs TRBV12-3 or TRBV12-4 and TRBJ1-5; 9 positions agree with TRBD1. The CDR3 sequence is 15 residues long. V shed 6 bases and J 6 bases; nucleotides not matched to a gene: 9. The CDR3 DNA follows: TGTGCCAGCAGCTTACAGGGGGCGTTGGTTCAGCCCCAGCATTTT. This encodes CASSLQGALVQPQHF.

This clonotype has only a few counts. This sequence joins TRBV6-1 and TRBJ2-5; D could derive from TRBD1 or TRBD2 (5 bases each). This CDR3 region has 15 residues. Trimming removed 5 bases at V and 0 bases at J, with 13 bases between. Germline V gives CDR1 MNHNS, CDR2 SASEGT. This CDR3 is CASSPKRGYQETQYF. The CDR3 nucleotides read TGTGCCAGCAGTCCGAAGAGGGGTTACCAAGAGACCCAGTACTTC.

A word on this clonotype: At one boundary the junction diverges from the germline segment, which might be a read error. The chain uses TRBV12-3 or TRBV12-4 and TRBJ2-4; the D gene is possibly TRBD1 (5 bases). The DNA matches TRBJ2-7 better at its end, which makes the J call doubtful. CDR3 size: 13 residues. CDR3 residues: CASSQQESSEQYF. The CDR3 nucleotides read TGTGCCAGCAGCCAACAGGAGTCCTCCGAGCAGTACTTC.

The rearrangement uses TRBV4-2 and TRBJ2-1; D not resolved. Trimming took 0 bases from V and 0 from J, leaving 9 bases between them. The length of the CDR3 is 16 residues. Germline V CDR1 and CDR2: LGHNA, YNFKEQ. Here the CDR3 DNA reads TGTGCCAGCAGCCAAGACCGACTTAGCTCCTACAATGAGCAGTTCTTC. Amino acid sequence: CASSQDRLSSYNEQFF.

This clonotype has only a few counts. CDR3 nucleotides: TGTGCCAGCAGCTTGGGACAGGGAATTCACCTGAGCTCCTACAATGAGCAGTTCTTC. Residues: CASSLGQGIHLSSYNEQFF. The chain combines TRBV5-6 with TRBJ2-1; 7 nucleotides match TRBD1. The CDR3 is 19 residues long. Looked up from germline, CDR1 is SGHDT and CDR2 is YYEEEE. J lost 0 bases, V lost 0 bases, and 12 bases had no gene match.

The CDR3 coding sequence is TGTGCCAGCTCACGACCAGGGGGCAAGGGTGGCTACACCTTC. This sequence encodes CASSRPGGKGGYTF. This chain uses TRBV11-3 with TRBJ1-2; 8 positions agree with TRBD1. The length of the CDR3 is 14 residues. The ends lost 8 bases at V and 7 bases at J; junction bases unmatched: 12. Looked up from germline, CDR1 is SGHNT and CDR2 is YENEEA. Together with reference TRBV11-3 and TRBJ1-2, the CDR3 gives the full variable domain: EAGVVQSPRYKIIEKKQPVAFWCNPISGHNTLYWYLQNLGQGPELLIRYENEEAVDDSQLPKDRFSAERLKGVDSTLKIQPAELGDSAVYLCASSRPGGKGGYTFGSGTRLTVV.

The genes are TRBV10-3 and TRBJ1-5; D is unclear. The length of the CDR3 is 13 residues. V was pared by 5 bases and J by 1 base, with 6 bases between. Germline CDR1 and CDR2: ENHRY and SYGVKD. The CDR3 bases are TGTGCCATCAGTTCATCGAGCAATCAGCCCCAGCATTTT. Its translation is CAISSSSNQPQHF.

This clonotype was counted only a few times. The rearrangement links TRBV6-2 or TRBV6-3 to TRBJ1-1, with D possibly matching TRBD1 (5 bases). V lost 7 bases, J lost 9 bases, and 15 bases lay in between. This CDR3 comprises 12 residues. The V gene's germline CDR1 is MNHEY and CDR2 SVGEGT. CDR3 DNA: TGTGCCAGCACCAACGTGATGGACAAAGCTTTCTTT. It is translated as CASTNVMDKAFF.

This chain links TRBV19 with TRBJ1-5, with TRBD1 matching over 7 bases. CDR1 and CDR2 from the germline V gene are LNHDA and SQIVND (reference sequence). This CDR3 spans 15 amino acids. V shed 8 bases and J 8 bases; nucleotides not matched to a gene: 15. CDR3 coding DNA: TGTGCCAGTTGGGGGGGAAACAGGGGACATGAGCCCCAGCATTTT. As protein: CASWGGNRGHEPQHF.

This clonotype was counted only a few times. For the CDR3, the DNA is TGTGCCAGCATTACTAAATTTTATCAGGGAACCCACTACACAGATACGCAGTATTTT. It yields the protein CASITKFYQGTHYTDTQYF. V usage is TRBV28 and J usage is TRBJ2-3, with D possibly matching TRBD1 (5 bases). Trimming removed 7 bases from V and 2 bases from J, with 28 bases in between. The germline V gene has CDR1 MDHEN and CDR2 SYDVKM. The CDR3 length is 19 residues.